The 14 T cell receptor beta chains below were found in one sample sequenced in a study of CD8+CD57+ T cells in acquired aplastic anemia. Individuals selected for sequencing had exhibited CD8+CD57+ cell expansion on flow cytometry. Genomic DNA constituted the template upon which TCR beta VDJ and CDR3 profiling was performed. TCRdb re-called the reads with MiXCR, one entry per CDR3 protein. Of under 200,000 distinct CDR3 sequences listed, more than 45% are singletons. Sequencing was carried out using sorted CD4+, CD8+, or CD8+CD57+ T cells (not recorded which) from PBMCs. Receptors were obtained from a human donor with aplastic anemia.

This clonotype was counted many times. The gene calls are TRBV5-1 and TRBJ2-1, with 11 nucleotides matching TRBD2. Germline loops: CDR1 SGHRS, CDR2 YFSETQ. J lost 4 bases, V lost 4 bases, and 4 bases had no gene match. The CDR3 has 15 residues. The CDR3 coding sequence is TGCGCCAGCAGCCCGACTAGCGGGACTTACAATGAGCAGTTCTTC. Protein: CASSPTSGTYNEQFF.

This clonotype was seen only a few times. This chain links TRBV15 with TRBJ1-1, with a weak D call TRBD1 (5 bases). The CDR3 covers 13 residues. Germline V gene sequence: CDR1 LNHNV, CDR2 YYDKDF (reference sequence). Trimming took off 0 bases at V and 5 bases at J, with 7 bases between the two ends. CDR3 coding DNA: TGTGCCACCAGCAGAGATCAGGGTACTGAAGCTTTCTTT. Its translation: CATSRDQGTEAFF.

This chain joins TRBV2 and TRBJ2-7, with D tentatively TRBD1 (7 bases). Germline V gene sequence: CDR1 SNHLY, CDR2 FYNNEI. The CDR3 runs 14 residues. V dropped 6 bases and J dropped 6 bases, with 18 bases sitting between them. CDR3 region: CASRGGTQGVEQYF. In DNA form, the CDR3 reads TGTGCCAGCAGGGGGGGCACCCAGGGGGTCGAGCAGTACTTC. The whole variable domain, filled in from reference TRBV2 and TRBJ2-7, reads EPEVTQTPSHQVTQMGQEVILRCVPISNHLYFYWYRQILGQKVEFLVSFYNNEISEKSEIFDDQFSVERPDGSNFTLKIRSTKLEDSAMYFCASRGGTQGVEQYFGPGTRLTVT.

This clonotype has a count of ten or more. The rearrangement joins TRBV7-2 to TRBJ2-7; D possibly corresponds to TRBD1 (5 bases). V lost 5 bases and J lost 2, with 13 bases in between. Germline CDR1 is SGHTA and CDR2 is FQGNSA. This CDR3 spans 14 amino acids. Here the CDR3 reads CASSPRQGTYEQYF. CDR3 coding DNA: TGTGCCAGCAGCCCCCGTCAGGGCACCTACGAGCAGTACTTC.

The CDR3 spells CASRAGTFYEQYF. CDR3 sequence (DNA): TGTGCCAGCAGGGCCGGGACTTTCTACGAGCAGTACTTC. The chain combines TRBV25-1 with TRBJ2-7; weak D call: TRBD2 (6 bases). This CDR3 has 13 residues. The V gene lost 6 bases and the J gene lost 3 bases, with 12 bases spanning the gap. The germline CDR1 and CDR2 sequences are MGHDK and SYGVNS.

The rearrangement uses TRBV2 and TRBJ1-3; the D gene is possibly TRBD1 (6 bases). The V end lost 5 bases, the J end lost 1 base, and 9 bases lay between the germline ends. Germline V gene sequence: CDR1 SNHLY, CDR2 FYNNEI. The CDR3 contains 14 residues. In nucleotides, the CDR3 is TGTGCCAGCAGTAAAGGGGGATCTGGAAACACCATATATTTT. It is translated as CASSKGGSGNTIYF.

This clonotype was observed many times. As DNA, the CDR3 is TGCGCCAGCAGCTTGCGGTCGATGTCGACAGCGAACACTGAAGCTTTCTTT. Translated, it gives CASSLRSMSTANTEAFF. The chain combines TRBV5-1 with TRBJ1-1; tentatively, D is TRBD1 (5 bases). V was trimmed by 1 base and J by 1 base, leaving 17 bases between them. CDR1 and CDR2 (germline): SGHRS, YFSETQ. This CDR3 contains 17 residues.

The V gene is TRBV12-3 or TRBV12-4, the J gene TRBJ2-7; D may match TRBD1 or TRBD2 (6 bases each). The CDR3 length is 15 residues. Trimming pared 4 bases from V and 6 bases from J, leaving 19 bases between. The CDR3 DNA follows: TGTGCCAGCAGTTACTCTTCGGGCAGGGGAGGCGAGCAGTACTTC. Translation: CASSYSSGRGGEQYF.

The chain links TRBV11-2 to TRBJ1-6; D uncertain. CDR1 SGHAT and CDR2 FQNNGV come from the germline V gene. This CDR3 contains 15 residues. Trimming pared 0 bases from V and 7 bases from J, leaving 10 bases between. The CDR3 spells CASSLEGGANSPLHF. The CDR3 bases are TGTGCCAGCAGCTTAGAGGGCGGAGCCAATTCACCCCTCCACTTT.

Regarding this clonotype: Compared with germline, one end of the junction differs, possibly owing to a read error. This chain links TRBV10-3 with TRBJ2-2, with 7 positions matching TRBD2. The CDR3 has 16 amino acids. The germline CDR1 and CDR2 sequences are ENHRY and SYGVKD. CDR3 protein: CAISERAGLSTGGLFF. The CDR3 nucleotides are TGTGCCATCAGTGAGAGAGCGGGGTTGAGCACCGGGGGGCTGTTTTTT.

The chain recombines TRBV7-3 with TRBJ2-5, with D maybe TRBD2 (5 bases). Germline V gives CDR1 SGHTA, CDR2 FQGTGA. Trimming removed 5 bases from V and 5 bases from J, with 15 bases in between. This CDR3 has 14 amino acids. CDR3 nucleotides: TGTGCCAGCAGCCGACTGGGAGTGGGGGAGACCCAGTACTTC. This encodes CASSRLGVGETQYF. The whole variable domain, filled in from reference TRBV7-3 and TRBJ2-5, reads GAGVSQTPSNKVTEKGKYVELRCDPISGHTALYWYRQSLGQGPEFLIYFQGTGAADDSGLPNDRFFAVRPEGSVSTLKIQRTERGDSAVYLCASSRLGVGETQYFGPGTRLLVL.

This clonotype was observed a few times. The genes are TRBV5-4 and TRBJ2-1; D might be TRBD2 (6 bases). The CDR3 has 16 residues. Germline-derived CDR1 and CDR2 are SGHNT and YYREEE (reference sequence). Trimming stripped 0 bases from V and 5 bases from J, with 15 bases between. This chain's CDR3 is CASSLVFTGVDNEQFF. The CDR3 DNA is TGTGCCAGCAGCTTGGTATTTACGGGAGTTGACAATGAGCAGTTCTTC. Filled out from reference TRBV5-4 and TRBJ2-1, the complete variable domain reads ETGVTQSPTHLIKTRGQQVTLRCSSQSGHNTVSWYQQALGQGPQFIFQYYREEENGRGNFPPRFSGLQFPNYSSELNVNALELDDSALYLCASSLVFTGVDNEQFFGPGTRLTVL.

A few counts support this clonotype. This sequence joins TRBV20-1 and TRBJ2-5; D remains unclear. The CDR3 consists of 13 residues. Trimming stripped 4 bases from V and 2 bases from J, with 11 bases between. CDR1 and CDR2 from the germline V gene are DFQATT and SNEGSKA (reference sequence). CDR3 in DNA: TGCAGTGCTACTGCCCTAGGGCAAGAGACCCAGTACTTC. Amino acids: CSATALGQETQYF.

This clonotype was found a few times. In DNA, the CDR3 is TGCAGCGTTGTAGGTGCGGGAGACGAGACCCAGTACTTC. It encodes CSVVGAGDETQYF. V gene TRBV29-1 combines with J gene TRBJ2-5; 7 bases are a match to TRBD2. V trimming: 4 bases; J trimming: 5 bases; junction bases outside the gene matches: 7. The CDR3 loop spans 13 amino acids. The germline gives CDR1 SQVTM, CDR2 ANQGSEA.